This T cell receptor (beta chain) comes out of a study of blood T cell repertoires in COVID-19. This clone appeared a single time. Using immunoSEQ multiplex PCR, the repertoire was profiled, and TCRdb retains in-frame clones only, with some absent. This table holds approximately 260,000 clones, about four fifths found once. Germline CDR1 MNHEY, CDR2 SMNVEV (reference sequence). J was trimmed by 5 bases and V by 5 bases; bases with no gene match: 5. The CDR3 is 16 amino acids. This sequence originates from a man aged 45-60 years who had recovered from COVID-19. The chain employs TRBV27 and TRBJ1-6; 11 bases are a match to TRBD1. Sequencing was performed on PBMCs or T cells enriched from blood (not recorded which). In nucleotides, the CDR3 is TGTGCCAGCAGTGCCCGGGACAGGGGGAATAATTCACCCCTCCACTTT. Translated, it gives CASSARDRGNNSPLHF.